This TCR beta chain appears in the sequencing data of a study of blood T cell repertoires in COVID-19. Clones were sequenced by immunoSEQ multiplex PCR, and TCRdb holds only the in-frame ones, with some missing. The table includes 120,000 to 150,000 clones, approximately 81% detected once. The CDR3 spans 14 residues. Losses at the gene ends were 8 bases for V and 4 bases for J; bases not matched to a gene: 5. CDR1 ENHRY and CDR2 SYGVKD come from the germline V gene. Sequencing used peripheral blood. This clonotype originated in a human donor with acute or convalescent COVID-19. The donor label of this sample is uncertain. The chain carries TRBV10-3 and TRBJ2-2; 9 bases agree with TRBD1. CDR3 bases: TGTGCCATCGGGACAGGGCTGGTCACCGGGGAGCTGTTTTTT. Protein sequence: CAIGTGLVTGELFF.